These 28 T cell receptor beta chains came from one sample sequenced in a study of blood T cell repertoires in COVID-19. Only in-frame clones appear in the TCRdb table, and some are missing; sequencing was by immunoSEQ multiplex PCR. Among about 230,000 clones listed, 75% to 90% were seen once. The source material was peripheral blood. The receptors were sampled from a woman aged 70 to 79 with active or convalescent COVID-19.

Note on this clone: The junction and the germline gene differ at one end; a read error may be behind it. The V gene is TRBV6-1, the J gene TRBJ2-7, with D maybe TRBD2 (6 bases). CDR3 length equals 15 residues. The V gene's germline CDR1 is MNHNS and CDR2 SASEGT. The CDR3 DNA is TGTGCCAGCAGTGAAGGTCTGGGGGGAAAAGGCGAGCGGTACTTC. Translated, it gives CASSEGLGGKGERYF.

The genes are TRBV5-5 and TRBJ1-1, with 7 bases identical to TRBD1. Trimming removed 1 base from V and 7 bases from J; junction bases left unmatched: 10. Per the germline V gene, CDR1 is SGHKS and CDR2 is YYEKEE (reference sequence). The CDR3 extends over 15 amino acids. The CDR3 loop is CASSLKGAKYDEAFF. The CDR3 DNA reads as TGTGCCAGCAGCTTGAAGGGGGCGAAATATGATGAAGCTTTCTTT.

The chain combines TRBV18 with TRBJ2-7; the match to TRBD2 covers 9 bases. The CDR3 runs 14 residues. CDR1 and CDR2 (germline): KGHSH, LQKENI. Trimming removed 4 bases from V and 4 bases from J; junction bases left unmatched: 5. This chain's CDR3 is CASSRAAGGYEQYF. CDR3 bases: TGTGCCAGCTCACGGGCAGCGGGGGGTTACGAGCAGTACTTC.

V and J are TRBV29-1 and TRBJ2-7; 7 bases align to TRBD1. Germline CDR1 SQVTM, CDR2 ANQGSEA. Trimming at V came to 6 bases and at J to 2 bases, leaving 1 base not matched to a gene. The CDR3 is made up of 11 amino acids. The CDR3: CSVRGPYEQYF. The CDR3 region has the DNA TGCAGCGTAAGGGGGCCCTACGAGCAGTACTTC.

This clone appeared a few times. Written as DNA, the CDR3 is TGTGCCAGCAGAACGACTAGCGGGAGCTCGGATGAGCAGTTCTTC. Residues: CASRTTSGSSDEQFF. The rearrangement links TRBV6-5 to TRBJ2-1; TRBD2 aligns across 12 bases. Germline trimming cut 6 bases from V and 8 bases from J; bases unmatched to any gene: 8. The CDR3 contains 15 residues. Germline V gene data show CDR1 as MNHEY and CDR2 as SVGAGI.

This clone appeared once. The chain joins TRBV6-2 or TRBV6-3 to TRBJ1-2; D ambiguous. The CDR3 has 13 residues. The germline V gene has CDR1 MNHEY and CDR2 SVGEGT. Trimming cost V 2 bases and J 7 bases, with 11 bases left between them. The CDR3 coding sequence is TGTGCCAGCAGTTACGAGGCGGTGAGTGGCTACACCTTC. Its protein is CASSYEAVSGYTF.

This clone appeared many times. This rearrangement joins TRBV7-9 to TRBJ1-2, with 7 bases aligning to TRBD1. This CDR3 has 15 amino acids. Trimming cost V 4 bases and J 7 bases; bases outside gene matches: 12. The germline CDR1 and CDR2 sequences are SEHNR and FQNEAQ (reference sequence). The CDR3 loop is CASSYQAGTVVGYTF. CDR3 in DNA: TGTGCCAGCAGCTACCAAGCCGGGACAGTGGTTGGCTACACCTTC.

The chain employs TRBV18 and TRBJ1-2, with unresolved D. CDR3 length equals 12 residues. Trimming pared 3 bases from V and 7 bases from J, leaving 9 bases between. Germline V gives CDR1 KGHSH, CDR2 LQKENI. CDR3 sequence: CASSPERVGYTF. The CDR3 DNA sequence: TGTGCCAGCTCACCCGAGCGAGTTGGCTACACCTTC.

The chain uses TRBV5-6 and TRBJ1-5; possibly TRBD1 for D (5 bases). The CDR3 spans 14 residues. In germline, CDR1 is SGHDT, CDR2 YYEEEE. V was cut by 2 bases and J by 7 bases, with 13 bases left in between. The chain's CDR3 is CASSLSGPGQPQHF. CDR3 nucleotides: TGTGCCAGCAGCTTATCAGGGCCCGGGCAGCCCCAGCATTTT.

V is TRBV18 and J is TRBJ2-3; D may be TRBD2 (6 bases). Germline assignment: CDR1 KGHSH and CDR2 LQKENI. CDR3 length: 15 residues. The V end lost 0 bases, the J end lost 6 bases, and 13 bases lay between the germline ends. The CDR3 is CASSPPGLGTDTQYF. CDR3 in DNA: TGTGCCAGCTCACCACCGGGACTGGGGACCGATACGCAGTATTTT. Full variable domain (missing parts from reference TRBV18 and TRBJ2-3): NAGVMQNPRHLVRRRGQEARLRCSPMKGHSHVYWYRQLPEEGLKFMVYLQKENIIDESGMPKERFSAEFPKEGPSILRIQQVVRGDSAAYFCASSPPGLGTDTQYFGPGTRLTVL.

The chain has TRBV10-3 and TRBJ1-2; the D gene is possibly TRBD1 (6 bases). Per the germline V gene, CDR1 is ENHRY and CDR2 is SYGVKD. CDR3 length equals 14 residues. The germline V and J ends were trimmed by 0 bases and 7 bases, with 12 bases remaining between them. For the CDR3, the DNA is TGTGCCATCAGTGAGTCGACGGGGGGCTCTGGCTACACCTTC. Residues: CAISESTGGSGYTF.

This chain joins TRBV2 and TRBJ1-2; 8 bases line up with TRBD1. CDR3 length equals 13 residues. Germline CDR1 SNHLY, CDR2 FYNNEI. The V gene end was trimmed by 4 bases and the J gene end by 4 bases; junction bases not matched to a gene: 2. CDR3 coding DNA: TGTGCCAGCAGTGGACAGGGGTCCTATGGCTACACCTTC. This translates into CASSGQGSYGYTF.

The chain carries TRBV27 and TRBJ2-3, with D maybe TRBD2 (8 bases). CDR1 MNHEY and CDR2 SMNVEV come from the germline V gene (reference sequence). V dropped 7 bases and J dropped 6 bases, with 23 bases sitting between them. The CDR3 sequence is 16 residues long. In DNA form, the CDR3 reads TGTGCCAGCAAGAGGGGGCGGGAGGATCGTGCGGATACGCAGTATTTT. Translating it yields CASKRGREDRADTQYF.

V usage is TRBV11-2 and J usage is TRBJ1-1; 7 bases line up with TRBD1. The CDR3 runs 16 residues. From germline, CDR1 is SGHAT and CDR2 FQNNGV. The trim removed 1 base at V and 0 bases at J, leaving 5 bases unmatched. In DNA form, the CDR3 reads TGTGCCAGCAGCTTAGTTAGGGACAGCATGAACACTGAAGCTTTCTTT. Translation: CASSLVRDSMNTEAFF. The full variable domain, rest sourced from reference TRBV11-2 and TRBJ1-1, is EAGVAQSPRYKIIEKRQSVAFWCNPISGHATLYWYQQILGQGPKLLIQFQNNGVVDDSQLPKDRFSAERLKGVDSTLKIQPAKLEDSAVYLCASSLVRDSMNTEAFFGQGTRLTVV.

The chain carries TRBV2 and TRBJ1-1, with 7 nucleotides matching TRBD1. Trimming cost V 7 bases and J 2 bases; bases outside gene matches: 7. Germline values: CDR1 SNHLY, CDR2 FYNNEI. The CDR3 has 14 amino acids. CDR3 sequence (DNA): TGTGCCAGCAAGGGGACAGACCTAAACACTGAAGCTTTCTTT. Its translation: CASKGTDLNTEAFF.

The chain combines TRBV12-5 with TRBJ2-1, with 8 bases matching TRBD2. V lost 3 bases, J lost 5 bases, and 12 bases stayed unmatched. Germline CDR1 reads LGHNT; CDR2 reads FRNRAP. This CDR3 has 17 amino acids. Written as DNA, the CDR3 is TGTGCTAGTGGTTTTAAGGGGCTAGCGGGCGTTAACAATGAGCAGTTCTTC. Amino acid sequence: CASGFKGLAGVNNEQFF.

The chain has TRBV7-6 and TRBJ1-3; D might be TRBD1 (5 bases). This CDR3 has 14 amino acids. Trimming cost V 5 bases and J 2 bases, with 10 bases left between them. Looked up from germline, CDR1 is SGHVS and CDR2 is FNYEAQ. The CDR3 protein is CASSPGSPGNTIYF. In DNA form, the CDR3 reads TGTGCCAGCAGCCCAGGGTCCCCTGGAAACACCATATATTTT.

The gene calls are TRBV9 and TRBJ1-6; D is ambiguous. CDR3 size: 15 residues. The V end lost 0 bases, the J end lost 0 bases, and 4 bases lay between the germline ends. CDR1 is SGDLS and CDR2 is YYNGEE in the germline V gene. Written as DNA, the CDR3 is TGTGCCAGCAGCGTAGATAGCTCCTATAATTCACCCCTCCACTTT. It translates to CASSVDSSYNSPLHF.

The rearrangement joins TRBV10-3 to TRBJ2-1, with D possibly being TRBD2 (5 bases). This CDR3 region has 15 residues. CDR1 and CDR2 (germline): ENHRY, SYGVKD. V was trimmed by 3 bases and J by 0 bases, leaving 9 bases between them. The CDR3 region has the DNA TGTGCCATCAGTGATGGCGGGCTCTCCTACAATGAGCAGTTCTTC. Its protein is CAISDGGLSYNEQFF.

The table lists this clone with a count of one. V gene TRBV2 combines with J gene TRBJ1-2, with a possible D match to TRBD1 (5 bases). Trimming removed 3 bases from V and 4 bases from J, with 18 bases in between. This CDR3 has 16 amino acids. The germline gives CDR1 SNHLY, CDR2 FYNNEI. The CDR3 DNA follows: TGTGCCAGCAGTGAGGCCCATATCCAGGGAGGCTATGGCTACACCTTC. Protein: CASSEAHIQGGYGYTF.

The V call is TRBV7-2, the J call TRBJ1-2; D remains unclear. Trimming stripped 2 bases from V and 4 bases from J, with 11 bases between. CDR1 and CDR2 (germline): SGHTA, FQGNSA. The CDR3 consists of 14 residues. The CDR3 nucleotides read TGTGCCAGCAGCTTAAACACCCGGGGCTATGGCTACACCTTC. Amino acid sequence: CASSLNTRGYGYTF. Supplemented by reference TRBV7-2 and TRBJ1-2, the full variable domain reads GAGVSQSPSNKVTEKGKDVELRCDPISGHTALYWYRQSLGQGLEFLIYFQGNSAPDKSGLPSDRFSAERTGGSVSTLTIQRTQQEDSAVYLCASSLNTRGYGYTFGSGTRLTVV.

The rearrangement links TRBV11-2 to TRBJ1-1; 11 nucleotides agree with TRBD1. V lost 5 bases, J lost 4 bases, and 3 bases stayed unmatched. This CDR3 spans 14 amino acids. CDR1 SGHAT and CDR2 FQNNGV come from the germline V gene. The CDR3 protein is CASSPGTGGTEAFF. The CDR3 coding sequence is TGTGCCAGCAGCCCCGGGACAGGGGGCACTGAAGCTTTCTTT. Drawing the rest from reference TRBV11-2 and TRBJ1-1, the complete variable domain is EAGVAQSPRYKIIEKRQSVAFWCNPISGHATLYWYQQILGQGPKLLIQFQNNGVVDDSQLPKDRFSAERLKGVDSTLKIQPAKLEDSAVYLCASSPGTGGTEAFFGQGTRLTVV.

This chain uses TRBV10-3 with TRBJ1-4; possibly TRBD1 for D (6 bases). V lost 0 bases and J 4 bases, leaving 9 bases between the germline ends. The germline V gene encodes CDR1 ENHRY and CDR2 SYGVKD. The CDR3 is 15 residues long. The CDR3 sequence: CAISESTGSNEKLFF. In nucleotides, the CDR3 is TGTGCCATCAGTGAGTCGACAGGAAGTAATGAAAAACTGTTTTTT.

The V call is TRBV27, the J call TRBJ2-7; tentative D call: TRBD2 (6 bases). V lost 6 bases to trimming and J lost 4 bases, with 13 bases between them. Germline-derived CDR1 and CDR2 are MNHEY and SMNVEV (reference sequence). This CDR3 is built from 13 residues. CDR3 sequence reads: CASRGGLFYEQYF. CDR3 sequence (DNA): TGTGCCAGCAGGGGGGGACTTTTTTACGAGCAGTACTTC.

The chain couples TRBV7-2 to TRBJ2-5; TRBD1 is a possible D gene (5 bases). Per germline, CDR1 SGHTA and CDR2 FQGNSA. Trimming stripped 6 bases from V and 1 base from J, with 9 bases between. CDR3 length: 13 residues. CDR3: CASRRRAQETQYF. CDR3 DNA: TGTGCCAGCAGACGCAGGGCCCAAGAGACCCAGTACTTC.

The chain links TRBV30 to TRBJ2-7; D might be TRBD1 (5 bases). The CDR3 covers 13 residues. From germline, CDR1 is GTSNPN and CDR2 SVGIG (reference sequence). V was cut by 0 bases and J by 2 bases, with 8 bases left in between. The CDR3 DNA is TGTGCCTGGAGTGTAGCAGGGACCTACGAGCAGTACTTC. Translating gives CAWSVAGTYEQYF.

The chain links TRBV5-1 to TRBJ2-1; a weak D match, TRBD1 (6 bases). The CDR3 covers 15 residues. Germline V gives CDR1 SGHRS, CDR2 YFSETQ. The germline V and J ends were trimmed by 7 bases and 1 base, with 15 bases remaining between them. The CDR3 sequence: CASSQGIQSYNEQFF. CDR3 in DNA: TGCGCCAGCTCCCAGGGGATTCAATCCTACAATGAGCAGTTCTTC.

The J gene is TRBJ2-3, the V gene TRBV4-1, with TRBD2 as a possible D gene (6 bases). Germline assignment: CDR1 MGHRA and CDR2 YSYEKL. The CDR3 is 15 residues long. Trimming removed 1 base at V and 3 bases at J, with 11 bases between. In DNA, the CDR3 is TGCGCCAGCAGCCAAGGAGGCGGGGATACAGATACGCAGTATTTT. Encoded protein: CASSQGGGDTDTQYF.